This is a list of T cell receptor beta chains from one sample in a study of blood T cell repertoires in COVID-19. The table came from immunoSEQ multiplex PCR; TCRdb's copy has only in-frame clones and leaves some out. The table has tens of thousands of clones, 80% to 90% seen once. Sequencing used peripheral blood. These receptors were taken from a human donor in a cohort sampled during active COVID-19. Each CDR3 is given with its conserved first and last residue. A D gene is named only where the DNA matches it firmly. Clone size, where shown, is once, few, many, or a class for clones that have expanded.

size	D	V	J	CDR3	DNA
.	.	TRBV28	TRBJ2-5	CASSLGGAQETQYF	TGTGCCAGCAGTTTGGGGGGGGCCCAAGAGACCCAGTACTTC
.	.	TRBV12-3/TRBV12-4	TRBJ2-2	CASSFRGSGELFF	TGTGCCAGCAGTTTTAGAGGGAGCGGGGAGCTGTTTTTT
.	.	TRBV6-5	TRBJ1-3	CASSYSQNSGNTIYF	TGTGCCAGCAGTTACTCTCAGAACTCTGGAAACACCATATATTTT
.	.	TRBV27	TRBJ2-3	CASNTQYF	TGTGCCAGTAATACGCAGTATTTT
.	.	TRBV7-2	TRBJ1-5	CASSLGAVSNQPQHF	TGTGCCAGCAGCTTAGGGGCAGTTAGCAATCAGCCCCAGCATTTT
.	.	TRBV9	TRBJ1-5	CASSVGVGGNQPQHF	TGTGCCAGCAGCGTAGGGGTAGGGGGCAATCAGCCCCAGCATTTT
few	.	TRBV19	TRBJ1-1	CASSIGQGFEAFF	TGTGCCAGTAGTATAGGGCAGGGGTTTGAAGCTTTCTTT
.	.	TRBV28	TRBJ2-7	CASRTTSYEQYF	TGTGCCAGCAGGACGACTAGCTACGAGCAGTACTTC
.	.	TRBV5-1	TRBJ1-6	CASSLVGGASPLHF	TGCGCCAGCAGCTTGGTTGGCGGCGCGTCACCCCTCCACTTT
.	.	TRBV28	TRBJ2-5	CASSLGGSQNQYF	TGTGCCAGCAGTCTAGGCGGATCTCAGAACCAGTACTTC
.	TRBD1	TRBV6-5	TRBJ1-2	CASSMAGGRHGYTF	TGTGCCAGCAGTATGGCAGGGGGCCGACATGGCTACACCTTC
.	.	TRBV28	TRBJ1-1	CASSLSGNWGQTEAFF	TGTGCCAGCAGTTTAAGCGGGAATTGGGGGCAGACTGAAGCTTTCTTT
once	.	TRBV7-9	TRBJ1-6	CASSPLDGDNSPLHF	TGTGCCAGCAGCCCCCTGGACGGGGATAATTCACCCCTCCACTTT
.	.	TRBV7-2	TRBJ1-5	CASSLDSVNRRAQPQHF	TGTGCCAGCAGCTTAGACTCGGTGAACAGGAGGGCTCAGCCCCAGCATTTT
.	.	TRBV7-2	TRBJ2-1	CASSLATYNEQFF	TGTGCCAGCAGCTTAGCCACCTACAATGAGCAGTTCTTC
.	.	TRBV6-2/TRBV6-3	TRBJ1-2	CASSTYRTQDGYTF	TGTGCCAGCAGTACTTATAGGACACAGGATGGCTACACCTTC
.	TRBD1	TRBV7-2	TRBJ1-2	CASSASRGRSYGYTF	TGTGCCAGCAGCGCCTCTAGGGGGCGCAGCTATGGCTACACCTTC
.	TRBD1	TRBV19	TRBJ1-2	CASSIEGDRESSPRGGYTF	TGTGCCAGTAGTATAGAGGGGGACAGGGAAAGCTCTCCTCGTGGTGGCTACACCTTC
.	.	TRBV4-1	TRBJ1-1	CASSNPGRVRGTEAFF	TGCGCCAGCAGCAACCCAGGAAGGGTAAGGGGCACTGAAGCTTTCTTT
.	TRBD1	TRBV7-2	TRBJ1-6	CASSQRVTGGRPLHF	TGTGCCAGCAGCCAGCGGGTGACAGGGGGGAGACCCCTCCACTTT
.	.	TRBV7-2	TRBJ2-6	CASSYRTPGANVLTF	TGTGCCAGCAGCTACCGGACACCCGGGGCCAACGTCCTGACTTTC
.	.	TRBV28	TRBJ2-7	CASSPLSYEQYF	TGTGCCAGCAGCCCCTTATCCTACGAGCAGTACTTC
.	.	TRBV7-8	TRBJ1-4	CASSPGEEKLFF	TGTGCCAGCAGCCCAGGCGAGGAAAAACTGTTTTTT
once	TRBD1	TRBV19	TRBJ1-5	CASSIRLPRQGRNQPQHF	TGTGCCAGTAGTATAAGACTCCCCAGACAGGGCCGGAATCAGCCCCAGCATTTT
.	.	TRBV7-8	TRBJ1-3	CASSLEGQGLQNTIYF	TGTGCCAGCAGCTTAGAGGGGCAAGGGTTACAAAACACCATATATTTT
.	TRBD1	TRBV12-5	TRBJ2-7	CASGGTPLGQTYEQYF	TGTGCTAGTGGTGGAACGCCATTGGGACAGACCTACGAGCAGTACTTC
once	.	TRBV11-1	TRBJ2-1	CASSSSGDPYNEQFF	TGTGCCAGCAGCTCCTCGGGAGATCCTTACAATGAGCAGTTCTTC
.	.	TRBV7-9	TRBJ2-1	CASSFRDDRKQFF	TGTGCCAGCAGCTTCAGGGATGACAGGAAACAGTTCTTC
.	.	TRBV5-1	TRBJ2-2	CASSLDGNTGELFF	TGCGCCAGCAGCTTGGATGGCAACACCGGGGAGCTGTTTTTT
.	.	TRBV6-4	TRBJ1-5	CASSDSPGAQPQHF	TGTGCCAGCAGTGACTCACCAGGGGCTCAGCCCCAGCATTTT
.	.	TRBV4-1	TRBJ2-7	CASSQDRGAVNEQYF	TGCGCCAGCAGCCAAGATCGGGGGGCGGTCAACGAGCAGTACTTC
.	.	TRBV6-5	TRBJ1-2	CASSFSRFYGYTF	TGTGCCAGCAGTTTTAGCCGGTTCTATGGCTACACCTTC
.	.	TRBV9	TRBJ1-6	CASSVRTDYNSPLHF	TGTGCCAGCAGCGTGCGGACAGATTATAATTCACCCCTCCACTTT
once	.	TRBV6-2/TRBV6-3	TRBJ2-3	CASSYSREADTQYF	TGTGCCAGCAGTTACTCTAGAGAGGCAGATACGCAGTATTTT
once	TRBD1	TRBV30	TRBJ2-5	CAWSRWTGETLLEETQYF	TGTGCCTGGAGTCGATGGACAGGGGAAACCCTTCTCGAAGAGACCCAGTACTTC
.	TRBD1	TRBV5-1	TRBJ2-1	CASSLGTGAGNEQFF	TGCGCCAGCAGCTTGGGGACAGGGGCCGGGAATGAGCAGTTCTTC
.	.	TRBV28	TRBJ1-2	CASSPLYRERGYGYTF	TGTGCCAGCAGTCCCCTTTACAGGGAGCGGGGGTATGGCTACACCTTC
few	TRBD1	TRBV6-2/TRBV6-3	TRBJ1-5	CASSHGQGYNQPQHF	TGTGCCAGCAGCCACGGACAGGGGTACAATCAGCCCCAGCATTTT
.	.	TRBV27	TRBJ1-4	CASSSRGGPTNEKLFF	TGTGCCAGCAGTTCAAGGGGAGGACCAACTAATGAAAAACTGTTTTTT
.	.	TRBV24-1	TRBJ2-3	CATSDSRQSTDTQYF	TGTGCCACCAGTGATTCCCGCCAGAGCACAGATACGCAGTATTTT
.	.	TRBV5-4	TRBJ2-7	CASSLDWRLEEQYF	TGTGCCAGCAGCTTGGATTGGAGACTCGAGGAGCAGTACTTC
few	.	TRBV10-3	TRBJ1-2	CATDGANYGYTF	TGTGCCACCGACGGGGCTAACTATGGCTACACCTTC